Shown below are 23 T cell receptor beta chains from a single sample sequenced in a study of cytomegalovirus exposure and HLA in healthy donors. It was with 60 Vbeta and 13 Jbeta primers that the PCR ran. Clones were read by immunoSEQ multiplex PCR, and TCRdb kept only the in-frame ones, dropping some. Among 150,000 to 200,000 clones listed, nearly 70% were seen once. Sequenced input: PBMCs. The receptors originated from a young man in good health and CMV-seropositive.

This clone has a handful of counts. V gene TRBV10-1 combines with J gene TRBJ2-3, with TRBD2 as a possible D gene (5 bases). V shed 5 bases and J shed 2 bases, with 11 bases lying between them. Germline lookup yields CDR1 WNHNN and CDR2 SYGVQD (reference sequence). The CDR3 is 14 amino acids. CDR3 DNA sequence: TGCGCCAGCAGTCGAGGGAGAACCACAGATACGCAGTATTTT. Its translation is CASSRGRTTDTQYF.

The count of this clone is one. This chain joins TRBV6-1 and TRBJ2-1; D unresolved. V dropped 5 bases and J dropped 8 bases, with 10 bases sitting between them. Germline V gives CDR1 MNHNS, CDR2 SASEGT. This CDR3 is 12 amino acids long. CDR3 loop: CASSPPLYEQFF. The DNA for the CDR3 is TGTGCCAGCAGTCCCCCCCTTTATGAGCAGTTCTTC.

This chain links TRBV18 with TRBJ2-7, with 8 nucleotides matching TRBD1. Losses at the gene ends were 6 bases for V and 0 bases for J; bases not matched to a gene: 7. This CDR3 is 15 amino acids long. Germline lookup yields CDR1 KGHSH and CDR2 LQKENI. The CDR3 DNA follows: TGTGCCAGCTCCCAAGGACAGGGAAGCTCCTACGAGCAGTACTTC. This codes for CASSQGQGSSYEQYF.

This chain links TRBV6-6 with TRBJ2-5; perhaps TRBD1 as D (6 bases). The CDR3 length is 14 residues. CDR1 is MNHNY and CDR2 is SVGAGI in the germline V gene (reference sequence). Trimming took 0 bases from V and 4 from J, leaving 9 bases between them. The DNA of the CDR3 is TGTGCCAGCAGTTACTCGGGGGCAGTAGAGACCCAGTACTTC. Translation: CASSYSGAVETQYF.

The chain combines TRBV7-8 with TRBJ2-5; TRBD2 matches 10 bases. This CDR3 region has 15 residues. Germline V gene sequence: CDR1 SGHVS, CDR2 FQNEAQ. V dropped 4 bases and J dropped 4; count of bases not matched to a gene: 6. The CDR3 bases are TGTGCCAGCAGCTCCCTAGCGGGAGTCGGAGAGACCCAGTACTTC. This codes for CASSSLAGVGETQYF.

The chain uses TRBV9 and TRBJ2-7, with a weak D call TRBD2 (6 bases). The germline CDR1 and CDR2 sequences are SGDLS and YYNGEE. CDR3 length: 14 amino acids. Trimming cost V 0 bases and J 0 bases, with 7 bases left between them. The CDR3 DNA reads TGTGCCAGCAGCGTAGACGGGAGCTCCTACGAGCAGTACTTC. Translating it yields CASSVDGSSYEQYF.

J is TRBJ2-5 and V is TRBV27, with 11 bases matching TRBD1. The J call may be mistaken, given a closer DNA end match to TRBJ2-7. This CDR3 contains 15 residues. Per the germline V gene, CDR1 is MNHEY and CDR2 is SMNVEV (reference sequence). CDR3: CASSPRTGGPTEQYF. Written as DNA, the CDR3 is TGTGCCAGCAGTCCCCGGACAGGGGGCCCCACCGAGCAGTACTTC.

The chain uses TRBV11-3 and TRBJ1-1; D is ambiguous. CDR3 length: 13 residues. The V gene's germline CDR1 is SGHNT and CDR2 YENEEA. V was cut by 5 bases and J by 4 bases, with 11 bases left in between. The CDR3 DNA follows: TGTGCCAGCAGCAGCGTTTTGGCCACTGAAGCTTTCTTT. This gives the protein CASSSVLATEAFF.

The CDR3 DNA reads TGTGCCAGCAGCGAGAGGATCGGCGGAGAGCAGTACTTC. It codes for CASSERIGGEQYF. The chain couples TRBV9 to TRBJ2-7; D remains unclear. This CDR3 comprises 13 residues. Looked up from germline, CDR1 is SGDLS and CDR2 is YYNGEE. The germline V and J ends were trimmed by 3 bases and 7 bases, with 14 bases remaining between them.

The chain has TRBV28 and TRBJ1-4; D is possibly TRBD1 (6 bases). V lost 7 bases and J 8 bases, leaving 20 bases between the germline ends. From germline, CDR1 is MDHEN and CDR2 SYDVKM. This CDR3 comprises 15 residues. Here the CDR3 reads CASIPWGGAKEKLFF. CDR3 nucleotide sequence: TGTGCCAGCATCCCATGGGGGGGCGCGAAGGAAAAACTGTTTTTT. Full variable domain (remainder filled in from reference TRBV28 and TRBJ1-4): DVKVTQSSRYLVKRTGEKVFLECVQDMDHENMFWYRQDPGLGLRLIYFSYDVKMKEKGDIPEGYSVSREKKERFSLILESASTNQTSMYLCASIPWGGAKEKLFFGSGTQLSVL.

There are a few counts of this clone. The junction differs from germline at one of its ends, possibly a read error. The chain joins TRBV7-9 to TRBJ2-7; TRBD1 aligns across 7 bases. The CDR3 extends over 12 amino acids. The germline CDR1 and CDR2 sequences are SEHNR and FQNEAQ (reference sequence). CDR3 amino acids: CASTLDRDEQYF. DNA of the CDR3: TGTGCCAGCACCTTAGACAGGGACGAGCAGTACTTC. Filled out from reference TRBV7-9 and TRBJ2-7, the complete variable domain reads DTGVSQNPRHKITKRGQNVTFRCDPISEHNRLYWYRQTLGQGPEFLTYFQNEAQLEKSRLLSDRFSAERPKGSFSTLEIQRTEQGDSAMYLCASTLDRDEQYFGPGTRLTVT.

The chain couples TRBV19 to TRBJ2-6; D is ambiguous. V lost 6 bases and J lost 0, with 12 bases in between. The CDR3 has 16 amino acids. The V gene's germline CDR1 is LNHDA and CDR2 SQIVND (reference sequence). CDR3 residues: CASSPDSLSGANVLTF. CDR3 coding DNA: TGTGCCAGTAGCCCTGACTCTCTCTCTGGGGCCAACGTCCTGACTTTC.

The chain is built from TRBV28 and TRBJ2-3; 12 bases are a match to TRBD1. The CDR3 runs 17 residues. V lost 5 bases and J lost 0; bases outside the gene matches: 6. Germline assignment: CDR1 MDHEN and CDR2 SYDVKM. This CDR3 reads CASSQYGTGGSTDTQYF. The CDR3 DNA reads TGTGCCAGCAGTCAATATGGGACAGGGGGCAGCACAGATACGCAGTATTTT.

The rearrangement uses TRBV28 and TRBJ1-4; D gene ambiguous. From germline, CDR1 is MDHEN and CDR2 SYDVKM. The CDR3 is made up of 13 amino acids. Between the trimmed V and J ends, which lost 9 bases and 8 bases, there was a span of 16 bases. The DNA of the CDR3 is TGTGCCAGTCGGCCGCGGGTAAAGGAAAAACTGTTTTTT. It yields the protein CASRPRVKEKLFF.

The DNA for the CDR3 is TGTGCCAGCAGTCAGGACAGGGCTTCTGAAAAACTGTTTTTT. Its translation is CASSQDRASEKLFF. The rearrangement links TRBV6-6 to TRBJ1-4; 8 positions match TRBD1. This CDR3 is 14 amino acids long. In germline, CDR1 is MNHNY, CDR2 SVGAGI (reference sequence). J was trimmed by 7 bases and V by 5 bases; bases with no gene match: 6.

A single count supports this clone. The V gene is TRBV30, the J gene TRBJ1-1; TRBD1 matches 8 bases. The CDR3 loop spans 13 amino acids. The germline V gene has CDR1 GTSNPN and CDR2 SVGIG (reference sequence). The J segment lost 5 bases and the V segment lost 3 bases, leaving 5 bases of the junction unmatched. CDR3 DNA sequence: TGTGCCTGGAGCGCACAGGGGGGAACTGAAGCTTTCTTT. Its protein is CAWSAQGGTEAFF.

The chain uses TRBV2 and TRBJ2-1, with 10 bases fitting TRBD2. The CDR3 loop spans 15 amino acids. Trimming cost V 3 bases and J 4 bases; bases outside gene matches: 3. Germline V gives CDR1 SNHLY, CDR2 FYNNEI. The CDR3, as DNA: TGTGCCAGCAGTGATAGCGGGAGGTTATACAATGAGCAGTTCTTC. It specifies CASSDSGRLYNEQFF.

This clone was detected only a few times. The rearrangement links TRBV18 to TRBJ1-1; D is possibly TRBD1 (6 bases). This CDR3 is built from 16 residues. Per the germline V gene, CDR1 is KGHSH and CDR2 is LQKENI. The ends were cut back, 2 bases at V and 3 bases at J, with 16 bases in the middle. The CDR3 protein is CASSPGGARFDTEAFF. In DNA form, the CDR3 reads TGTGCCAGCTCACCAGGGGGCGCAAGATTTGACACTGAAGCTTTCTTT.

Concerning this clone itself: A junction end diverges from the germline sequence, so it may reflect a read error. This rearrangement joins TRBV28 to TRBJ2-3, with no clear D. The length of the CDR3 is 12 residues. Germline V lookup: CDR1 MDHEN, CDR2 SYDVKM. The CDR3 sequence: CASSPSHVVSLF. CDR3 nucleotide sequence: TGTGCCAGCAGTCCATCGCATGTGGTCAGTCTGTTT.

To note about this clone: Mismatch with germline at one junction end may stem from a read error. This rearrangement joins TRBV2 to TRBJ2-6; tentative D call: TRBD2 (7 bases). The CDR3 spans 13 residues. Germline values: CDR1 SNHLY, CDR2 FYNNEI. DNA for the CDR3: TGTGCTACCCAAAGGGGGGGGGCCAACGTCCTGCCTTTC. It codes for CATQRGGANVLPF.

This clone has a single count. This sequence joins TRBV5-1 and TRBJ1-2; D perhaps matches TRBD1 (6 bases). The V end lost 4 bases, the J end lost 4 bases, and 11 bases lay between the germline ends. Germline V lookup: CDR1 SGHRS, CDR2 YFSETQ. The CDR3 is 13 residues long. CDR3 loop: CASSPGQIYGYTF. DNA for the CDR3: TGCGCCAGCAGCCCCGGACAGATCTATGGCTACACCTTC.

V gene TRBV9 combines with J gene TRBJ1-2, with D perhaps TRBD1 (5 bases). The V and J ends lost 0 bases and 0 bases respectively, with 9 bases between them. The CDR3 loop spans 15 amino acids. Germline CDR1 SGDLS, CDR2 YYNGEE. CDR3 sequence reads: CASSVDGGANYGYTF. DNA for the CDR3: TGTGCCAGCAGCGTAGATGGAGGGGCTAACTATGGCTACACCTTC. The whole variable domain, remainder taken from reference TRBV9 and TRBJ1-2, is DSGVTQTPKHLITATGQRVTLRCSPRSGDLSVYWYQQSLDQGLQFLIQYYNGEERAKGNILERFSAQQFPDLHSELNLSSLELGDSALYFCASSVDGGANYGYTFGSGTRLTVV.

The chain carries TRBV7-9 and TRBJ1-2; perhaps TRBD1 as D (5 bases). Trimming took off 4 bases at V and 4 bases at J, with 16 bases between the two ends. The germline CDR1 and CDR2 sequences are SEHNR and FQNEAQ (reference sequence). This CDR3 has 15 amino acids. CDR3 in DNA: TGTGCCAGCAGCTCCGGCGGTGGGGGGAGCTATGGCTACACCTTC. Translation: CASSSGGGGSYGYTF.